This T cell receptor beta chain was sequenced in a study of blood T cells in healthy people across ages. Overall study results and limits: Both higher diversity and more naive CD4+ cells marked long-lived donors when set against aged donors.

V was clipped by 8 bases and J by 2 bases, with 7 bases between them. The CDR3 is 13 amino acids. Germline CDR1 MNHEY, CDR2 SVGAGI. About this clonotype itself: Its antigen is currently unknown.

A second PCR, run for about 6 to 11 cycles, used a sample-barcoded 5' primer plus a J-beta primer mix. TCRdb re-called the 5' RACE reads through MiXCR, storing one row per CDR3 protein. The data show 600,000 or so distinct CDR3 sequences, with 45% to 55% seen just once and 20% to 25% held by the top ten. What was sequenced was blood. The chain links TRBV6-5 to TRBJ1-6; D is undetermined. The clonotype was recovered from a man of 80 years or more in good health. In DNA, the CDR3 is TGTGCCAGCGGCGACGCCTATAATTCACCCCTCCACTTT. This sequence encodes CASGDAYNSPLHF.